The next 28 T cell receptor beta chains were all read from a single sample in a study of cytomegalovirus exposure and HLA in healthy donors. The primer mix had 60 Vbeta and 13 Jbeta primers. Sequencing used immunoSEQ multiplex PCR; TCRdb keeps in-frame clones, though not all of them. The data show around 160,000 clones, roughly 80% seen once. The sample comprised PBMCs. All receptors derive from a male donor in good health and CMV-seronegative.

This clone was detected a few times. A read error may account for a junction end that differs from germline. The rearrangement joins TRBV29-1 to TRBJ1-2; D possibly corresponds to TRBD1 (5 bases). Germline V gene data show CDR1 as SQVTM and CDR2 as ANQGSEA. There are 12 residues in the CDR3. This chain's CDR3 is CSGGTPDYGHTF. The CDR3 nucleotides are TGCAGCGGCGGGACGCCGGACTATGGCCACACCTTC.

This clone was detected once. The CDR3 spells CASSFSLGQGGTQYF. DNA of the CDR3: TGTGCCAGCAGTTTTTCCCTCGGACAGGGAGGGACCCAGTACTTC. This chain connects TRBV7-2 to TRBJ2-5; 8 nucleotides match TRBD1. The CDR3 length is 15 residues. The germline V gene encodes CDR1 SGHTA and CDR2 FQGNSA. J gave up 7 bases and V 6 bases, and 13 bases lay outside the gene matches.

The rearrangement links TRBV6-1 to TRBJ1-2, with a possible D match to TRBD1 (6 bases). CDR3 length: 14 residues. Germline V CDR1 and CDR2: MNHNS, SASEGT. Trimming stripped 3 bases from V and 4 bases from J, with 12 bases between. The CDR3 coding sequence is TGTGCCAGCAGTGAGCCAGGGGCGGGCTATGGCTACACCTTC. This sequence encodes CASSEPGAGYGYTF.

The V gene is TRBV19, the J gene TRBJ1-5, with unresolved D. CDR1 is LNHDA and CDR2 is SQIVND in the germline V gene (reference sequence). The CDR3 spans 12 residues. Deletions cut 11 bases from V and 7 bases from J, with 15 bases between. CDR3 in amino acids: CAGGLGGQPQHF. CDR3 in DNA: TGTGCCGGTGGGTTAGGAGGCCAGCCCCAGCATTTT. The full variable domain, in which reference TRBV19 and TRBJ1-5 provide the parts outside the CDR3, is DGGITQSPKYLFRKEGQNVTLSCEQNLNHDAMYWYRQDPGQGLRLIYYSQIVNDFQKGDIAEGYSVSREKKESFPLTVTSAQKNPTAFYLCAGGLGGQPQHFGDGTRLSIL.

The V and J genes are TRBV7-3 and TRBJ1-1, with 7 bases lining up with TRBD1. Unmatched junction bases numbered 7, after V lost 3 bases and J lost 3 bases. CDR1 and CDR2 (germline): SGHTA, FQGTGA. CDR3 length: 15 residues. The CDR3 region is CASSFGTARDTEAFF. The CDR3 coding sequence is TGTGCCAGCAGCTTCGGGACAGCTCGGGACACTGAAGCTTTCTTT.

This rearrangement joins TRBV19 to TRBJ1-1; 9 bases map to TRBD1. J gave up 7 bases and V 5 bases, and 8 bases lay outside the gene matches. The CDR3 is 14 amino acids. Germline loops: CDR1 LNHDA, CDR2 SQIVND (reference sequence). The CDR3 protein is CASSPTGGAYEAFF. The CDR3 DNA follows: TGTGCCAGTAGTCCAACAGGGGGCGCATATGAAGCTTTCTTT.

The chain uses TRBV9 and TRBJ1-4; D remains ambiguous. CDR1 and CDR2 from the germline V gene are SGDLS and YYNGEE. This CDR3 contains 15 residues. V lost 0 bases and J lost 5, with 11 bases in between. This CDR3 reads CASSVASRGNEKLFF. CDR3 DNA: TGTGCCAGCAGCGTAGCCTCTCGGGGAAATGAAAAACTGTTTTTT.

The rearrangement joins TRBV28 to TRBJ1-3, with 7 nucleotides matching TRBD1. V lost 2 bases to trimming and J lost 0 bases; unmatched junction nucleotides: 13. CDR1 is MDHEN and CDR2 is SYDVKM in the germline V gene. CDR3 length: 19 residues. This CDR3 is CASSLGGFRTGRSGNTIYF. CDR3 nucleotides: TGTGCCAGCAGTTTAGGGGGGTTTCGGACAGGCCGCTCTGGAAACACCATATATTTT.

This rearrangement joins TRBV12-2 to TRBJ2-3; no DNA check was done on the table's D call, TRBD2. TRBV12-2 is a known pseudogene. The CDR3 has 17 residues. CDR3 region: CASRLAPTSGNPDTQYF. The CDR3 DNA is TGTGCAAGTCGCTTAGCGCCGACTAGCGGGAACCCAGATACGCAGTATTTT.

The CDR3 reads CASRLSGGPSEQYF. The CDR3 bases are TGTGCCAGCAGGCTGTCGGGGGGGCCGAGCGAGCAGTACTTC. The rearrangement joins TRBV27 to TRBJ2-7; 8 bases align to TRBD2. V trimming: 6 bases; J trimming: 6 bases; junction bases outside the gene matches: 10. The CDR3 is made up of 14 amino acids. Germline-derived CDR1 and CDR2 are MNHEY and SMNVEV (reference sequence).

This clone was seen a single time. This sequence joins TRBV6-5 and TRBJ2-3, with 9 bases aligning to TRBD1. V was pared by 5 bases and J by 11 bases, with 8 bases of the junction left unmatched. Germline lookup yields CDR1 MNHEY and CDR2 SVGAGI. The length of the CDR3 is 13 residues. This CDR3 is CASSAGTGSMQYF. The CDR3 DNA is TGTGCCAGCAGTGCCGGGACAGGGAGTATGCAGTATTTT.

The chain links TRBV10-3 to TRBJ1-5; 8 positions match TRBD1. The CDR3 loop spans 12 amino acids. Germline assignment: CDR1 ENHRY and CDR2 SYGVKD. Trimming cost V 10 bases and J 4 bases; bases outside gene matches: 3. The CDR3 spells CATRTGNQPQHF. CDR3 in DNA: TGTGCCACCCGGACAGGGAATCAGCCCCAGCATTTT.

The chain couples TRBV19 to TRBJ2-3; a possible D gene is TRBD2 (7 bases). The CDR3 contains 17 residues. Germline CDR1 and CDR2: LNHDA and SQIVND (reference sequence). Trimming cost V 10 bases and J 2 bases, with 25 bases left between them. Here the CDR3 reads CATTPRGGGVDTDTQYF. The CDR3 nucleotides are TGTGCCACCACCCCGCGGGGAGGGGGTGTGGACACAGATACGCAGTATTTT.

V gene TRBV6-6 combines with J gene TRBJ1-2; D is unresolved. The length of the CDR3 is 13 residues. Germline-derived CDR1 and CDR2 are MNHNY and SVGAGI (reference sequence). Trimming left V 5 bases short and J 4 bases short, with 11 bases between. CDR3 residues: CASSDMRIYGYTF. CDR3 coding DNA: TGTGCCAGCAGTGATATGAGAATCTATGGCTACACCTTC.

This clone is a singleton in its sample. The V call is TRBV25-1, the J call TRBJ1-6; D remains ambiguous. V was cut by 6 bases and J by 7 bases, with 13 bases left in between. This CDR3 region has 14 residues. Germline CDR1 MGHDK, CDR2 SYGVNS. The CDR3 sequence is CASRPTGLNSPLHF. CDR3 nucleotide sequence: TGTGCCAGCAGACCAACCGGACTCAATTCACCCCTCCACTTT.

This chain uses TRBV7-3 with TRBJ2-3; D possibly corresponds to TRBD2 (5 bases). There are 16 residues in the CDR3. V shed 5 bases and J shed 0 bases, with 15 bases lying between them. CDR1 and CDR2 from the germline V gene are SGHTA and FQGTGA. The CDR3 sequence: CASSRLGRTSTDTQYF. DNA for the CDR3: TGTGCCAGCAGCCGTTTGGGAAGGACTAGCACAGATACGCAGTATTTT.

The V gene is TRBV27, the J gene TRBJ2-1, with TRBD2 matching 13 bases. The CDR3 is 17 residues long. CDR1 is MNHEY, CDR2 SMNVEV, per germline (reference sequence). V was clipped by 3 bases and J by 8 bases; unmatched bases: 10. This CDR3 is CASSLQTTGLAGDEQFF. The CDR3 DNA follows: TGTGCCAGCAGTTTGCAAACGACCGGACTAGCGGGGGATGAGCAGTTCTTC.

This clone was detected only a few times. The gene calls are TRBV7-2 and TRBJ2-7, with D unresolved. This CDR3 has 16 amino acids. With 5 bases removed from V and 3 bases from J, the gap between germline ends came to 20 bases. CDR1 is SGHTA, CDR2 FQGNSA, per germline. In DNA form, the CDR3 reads TGTGCCAGCAGCATGGATCGACTGCCCTCCGTCTACGAGCAGTACTTC. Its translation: CASSMDRLPSVYEQYF. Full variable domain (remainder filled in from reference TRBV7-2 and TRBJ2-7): GAGVSQSPSNKVTEKGKDVELRCDPISGHTALYWYRQSLGQGLEFLIYFQGNSAPDKSGLPSDRFSAERTGGSVSTLTIQRTQQEDSAVYLCASSMDRLPSVYEQYFGPGTRLTVT.

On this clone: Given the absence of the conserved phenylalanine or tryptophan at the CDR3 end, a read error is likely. CDR3 protein: CAATLWGYEQYL. The CDR3 DNA is TGTGCCGCGACACTCTGGGGCTACGAGCAGTACCTC. V is TRBV30 and J is TRBJ2-7; D is uncertain. The V gene's germline CDR1 is GTSNPN and CDR2 SVGIG (reference sequence). CDR3 length: 12 amino acids. The V end lost 8 bases, the J end lost 3 bases, and 14 bases lay between the germline ends.

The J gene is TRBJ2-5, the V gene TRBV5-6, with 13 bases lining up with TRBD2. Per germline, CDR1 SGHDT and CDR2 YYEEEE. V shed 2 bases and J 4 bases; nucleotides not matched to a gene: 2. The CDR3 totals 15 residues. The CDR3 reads CASSLTSGGGETQYF. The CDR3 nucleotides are TGTGCCAGCAGCTTAACTAGCGGGGGGGGAGAGACCCAGTACTTC.

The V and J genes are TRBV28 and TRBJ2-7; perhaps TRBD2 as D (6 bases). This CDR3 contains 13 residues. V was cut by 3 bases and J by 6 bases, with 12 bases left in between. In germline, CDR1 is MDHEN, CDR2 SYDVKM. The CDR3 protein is CASSFPGAGEQYF. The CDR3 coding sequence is TGTGCCAGCAGTTTTCCCGGAGCGGGCGAGCAGTACTTC.

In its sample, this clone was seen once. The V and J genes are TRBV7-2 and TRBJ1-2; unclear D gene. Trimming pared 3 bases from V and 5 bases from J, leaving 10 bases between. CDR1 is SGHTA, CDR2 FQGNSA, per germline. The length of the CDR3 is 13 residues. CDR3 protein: CASSFVQVYGYTF. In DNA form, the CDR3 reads TGTGCCAGCAGCTTCGTCCAGGTATATGGCTACACCTTC. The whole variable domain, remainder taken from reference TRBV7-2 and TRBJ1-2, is GAGVSQSPSNKVTEKGKDVELRCDPISGHTALYWYRQSLGQGLEFLIYFQGNSAPDKSGLPSDRFSAERTGGSVSTLTIQRTQQEDSAVYLCASSFVQVYGYTFGSGTRLTVV.

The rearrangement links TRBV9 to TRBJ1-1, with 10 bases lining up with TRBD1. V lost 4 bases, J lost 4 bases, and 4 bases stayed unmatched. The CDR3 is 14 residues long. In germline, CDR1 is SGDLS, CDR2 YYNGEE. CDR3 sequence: CASSPRDRGTEAFF. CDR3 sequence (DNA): TGTGCCAGCAGCCCACGGGACAGGGGCACTGAAGCTTTCTTT.

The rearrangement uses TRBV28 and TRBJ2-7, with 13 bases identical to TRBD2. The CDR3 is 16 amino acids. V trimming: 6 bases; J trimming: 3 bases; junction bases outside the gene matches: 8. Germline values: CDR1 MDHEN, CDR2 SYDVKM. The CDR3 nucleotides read TGTGCCAGCAGCCCCGGACGACTAGCGGGAGGCTACGAGCAGTACTTC. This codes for CASSPGRLAGGYEQYF.

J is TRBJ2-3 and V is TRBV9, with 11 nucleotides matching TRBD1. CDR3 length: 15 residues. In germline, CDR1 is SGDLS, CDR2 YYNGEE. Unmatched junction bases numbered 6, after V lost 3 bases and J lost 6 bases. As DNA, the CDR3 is TGTGCCAGCAGCGGGGACAGGGGGTCTTGGGATACGCAGTATTTT. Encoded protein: CASSGDRGSWDTQYF.

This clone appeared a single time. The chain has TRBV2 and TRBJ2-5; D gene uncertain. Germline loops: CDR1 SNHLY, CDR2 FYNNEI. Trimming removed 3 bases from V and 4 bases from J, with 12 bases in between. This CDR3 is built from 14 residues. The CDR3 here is CASSDFLVRETQYF. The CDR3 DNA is TGTGCCAGCAGTGACTTCCTAGTTCGAGAGACCCAGTACTTC.

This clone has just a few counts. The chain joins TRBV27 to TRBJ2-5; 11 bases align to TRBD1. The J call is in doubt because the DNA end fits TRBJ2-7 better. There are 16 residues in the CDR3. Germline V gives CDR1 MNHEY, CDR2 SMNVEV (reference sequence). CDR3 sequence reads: CASSLSGSGTGGEQYF. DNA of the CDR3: TGTGCCAGCAGTTTATCGGGTTCCGGGACAGGGGGCGAGCAGTACTTC.

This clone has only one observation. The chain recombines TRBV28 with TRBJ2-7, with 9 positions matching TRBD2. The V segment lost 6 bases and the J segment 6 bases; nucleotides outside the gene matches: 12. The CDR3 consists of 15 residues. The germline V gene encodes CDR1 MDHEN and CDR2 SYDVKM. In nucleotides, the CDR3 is TGTGCCAGCAGCTCAAGGAGGCGGGAGGGCCTCGAGCAGTACTTC. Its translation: CASSSRRREGLEQYF.